The 22 T cell receptor beta chains below come from one sample, sequenced in a study of beta chain features in type 1 diabetes. The entirety of the isolated RNA underwent reverse transcription, so expressed TCRB transcripts were sequenced. Assay: immunoSEQ multiplex PCR; the TCRdb copy retains only in-frame clones and omits some. The sample has about 220,000 clones, around 9.9% seen once. Sequencing input: central memory CD4+ T cells from blood. These receptors all come from a man aged 18 to 30 in good health.

This clone occurred a few times. This chain connects TRBV6-1 to TRBJ2-7; possible D gene TRBD1, 6 bases. Germline CDR1 reads MNHNS; CDR2 reads SASEGT. The V and J ends lost 7 bases and 5 bases respectively, with 15 bases between them. The CDR3 sequence is 13 residues long. The CDR3 DNA reads TGTGCCAGCACCGGGACACACGCGAACGAGCAGTACTTC. This gives the protein CASTGTHANEQYF.

This clone was detected only a few times. V is TRBV5-1 and J is TRBJ2-1, with 8 nucleotides matching TRBD2. CDR3 length equals 16 residues. Germline V lookup: CDR1 SGHRS, CDR2 YFSETQ. Trimming cost V 3 bases and J 3 bases; bases outside gene matches: 8. CDR3: CASSSISSGYYNEQFF. CDR3 DNA: TGCGCCAGCAGCTCAATATCTAGCGGGTACTACAATGAGCAGTTCTTC.

This chain joins TRBV2 and TRBJ1-1, with D possibly matching TRBD1 (5 bases). There are 15 residues in the CDR3. Germline lookup yields CDR1 SNHLY and CDR2 FYNNEI. The V and J ends lost 1 base and 4 bases respectively, with 13 bases between them. DNA of the CDR3: TGTGCCAGCAGTGAAGACAGGTTTTATGGCACTGAAGCTTTCTTT. Protein: CASSEDRFYGTEAFF.

V gene TRBV14 combines with J gene TRBJ2-3; D possibly corresponds to TRBD2 (5 bases). CDR3 size: 16 residues. Germline loops: CDR1 SGHDN, CDR2 FVKESK. Trimming pared 2 bases from V and 2 bases from J, leaving 14 bases between. CDR3 DNA sequence: TGTGCCAGCAGCCAAAGGTTTGAGCGGATCACAGATACGCAGTATTTT. It specifies CASSQRFERITDTQYF.

This clone was found a few times. The gene calls are TRBV10-3 and TRBJ2-1; D call uncertain. V lost 2 bases, J lost 7 bases, and 9 bases lay in between. Germline loops: CDR1 ENHRY, CDR2 SYGVKD. The CDR3 contains 13 residues. The CDR3 is CAISEEEFNEQFF. In DNA, the CDR3 is TGTGCCATCAGTGAGGAAGAGTTTAATGAGCAGTTCTTC.

Only a few counts were recorded for this clone. V and J are TRBV10-3 and TRBJ2-2, with 8 bases matching TRBD1. The CDR3 has 16 amino acids. Per germline, CDR1 ENHRY and CDR2 SYGVKD. Germline trimming cut 7 bases from V and 5 bases from J; bases unmatched to any gene: 12. For the CDR3, the DNA is TGTGCCATCACCCGGCGACAGGGGTCGAGTACCGGGGAGCTGTTTTTT. Protein product: CAITRRQGSSTGELFF.

The rearrangement uses TRBV23-1 and TRBJ2-1, with D hard to call. TRBV23-1 is an ORF for which the function is uncertain. The germline V and J ends were trimmed by 10 bases and 3 bases, with 4 bases remaining between them. The CDR3 length is 10 residues. CDR3 coding DNA: TGCGCCACGATCTACAATGAGCAGTTCTTC. It encodes CATIYNEQFF.

The rearrangement joins TRBV7-2 to TRBJ2-7, with 7 bases identical to TRBD2. CDR1 and CDR2 (germline): SGHTA, FQGNSA. The CDR3 loop spans 15 amino acids. Unmatched junction bases numbered 13, after V lost 5 bases and J lost 6 bases. CDR3 amino acids: CASSPWGGSHREQYF. Here the CDR3 DNA reads TGTGCCAGCAGCCCCTGGGGCGGGAGTCACCGCGAGCAGTACTTC. The complete variable domain, with remaining parts taken from reference TRBV7-2 and TRBJ2-7, reads GAGVSQSPSNKVTEKGKDVELRCDPISGHTALYWYRQSLGQGLEFLIYFQGNSAPDKSGLPSDRFSAERTGGSVSTLTIQRTQQEDSAVYLCASSPWGGSHREQYFGPGTRLTVT.

The chain recombines TRBV5-1 with TRBJ2-7; no reliable D call. The V end lost 4 bases, the J end lost 1 base, and 9 bases lay between the germline ends. The CDR3 is 13 amino acids. Per the germline V gene, CDR1 is SGHRS and CDR2 is YFSETQ. As DNA, the CDR3 is TGCGCCAGCAGCCGTGGCCAGTCCTACGAGCAGTACTTC. It is translated as CASSRGQSYEQYF.

The genes are TRBV15 and TRBJ2-1, with 16 bases aligning to TRBD2. Germline values: CDR1 LNHNV, CDR2 YYDKDF (reference sequence). This CDR3 region has 20 residues. V was pared by 0 bases and J by 1 base, with 6 bases of the junction left unmatched. DNA of the CDR3: TGTGCCACCAGCAGAGATCAGGGACTAGCGGGAGGGTCTTCCTACAATGAGCAGTTCTTC. Residues: CATSRDQGLAGGSSYNEQFF.

This clone has a single count. The chain carries TRBV6-5 and TRBJ1-1; D is perhaps TRBD1 (5 bases). CDR1 and CDR2 from the germline V gene are MNHEY and SVGAGI. The ends were cut back, 2 bases at V and 0 bases at J, with 13 bases in the middle. The length of the CDR3 is 16 residues. This chain's CDR3 is CASSYRWDFLNTEAFF. CDR3 bases: TGTGCCAGCAGTTACCGCTGGGACTTTTTGAACACTGAAGCTTTCTTT.

This clone showed up just a few times. The chain recombines TRBV7-2 with TRBJ1-4; D remains unclear. This CDR3 is built from 13 residues. The V end was cut by 4 bases, the J end by 4 bases, with 7 bases between. CDR1 and CDR2 (germline): SGHTA, FQGNSA. CDR3 coding DNA: TGTGCCAGCAGCTATGGGCGTAATGAAAAACTGTTTTTT. It is translated as CASSYGRNEKLFF.

This clone turned up a few times. The gene calls are TRBV5-6 and TRBJ2-3; 10 nucleotides line up with TRBD2. Germline assignment: CDR1 SGHDT and CDR2 YYEEEE. The V segment lost 1 base and the J segment 3 bases; nucleotides outside the gene matches: 5. The CDR3 covers 16 residues. For the CDR3, the DNA is TGTGCCAGCAGCTTGCTTTTTAGCGGGAGGACAGATACGCAGTATTTT. This encodes CASSLLFSGRTDTQYF. Full variable domain (outside the CDR3, taken from reference TRBV5-6 and TRBJ2-3): DAGVTQSPTHLIKTRGQQVTLRCSPKSGHDTVSWYQQALGQGPQFIFQYYEEEERQRGNFPDRFSGHQFPNYSSELNVNALLLGDSALYLCASSLLFSGRTDTQYFGPGTRLTVL.

The V call is TRBV5-8, the J call TRBJ1-5, with D possibly being TRBD1 (6 bases). Germline CDR1 reads SGHTS; CDR2 reads YDEGEE. V was pared by 0 bases and J by 4 bases, with 11 bases between. The CDR3 is 15 amino acids. In DNA, the CDR3 is TGTGCCAGCAGCTTGGCAACAGGGCGAAATCAGCCCCAGCATTTT. Translated, it gives CASSLATGRNQPQHF. The whole variable domain, filled in from reference TRBV5-8 and TRBJ1-5, reads EAGVTQSPTHLIKTRGQQATLRCSPISGHTSVYWYQQALGLGLQFLLWYDEGEERNRGNFPPRFSGRQFPNYSSELNVNALELEDSALYLCASSLATGRNQPQHFGDGTRLSIL.

This clone was detected many times. The chain carries TRBV30 and TRBJ2-2; 7 nucleotides agree with TRBD2. J was trimmed by 8 bases and V by 4 bases; bases with no gene match: 4. CDR1 and CDR2 from the germline V gene are GTSNPN and SVGIG (reference sequence). CDR3 length equals 12 residues. CDR3 sequence reads: CAWMAGAGELFF. The CDR3 region has the DNA TGTGCCTGGATGGCGGGAGCTGGGGAGCTGTTTTTT.

There are a few counts of this clone. This chain links TRBV30 with TRBJ1-2; D not resolved. Trimming removed 1 base from V and 8 bases from J, with 8 bases in between. The CDR3 loop spans 11 amino acids. Germline V gene sequence: CDR1 GTSNPN, CDR2 SVGIG (reference sequence). The CDR3 bases are TGTGCCTGGAGTGCCACTCGGGGCTACACCTTC. This encodes CAWSATRGYTF.

V and J are TRBV25-1 and TRBJ2-3; D may be TRBD1 or TRBD2 (5 bases each). Trimming removed 0 bases from V and 6 bases from J, with 10 bases in between. The germline V gene has CDR1 MGHDK and CDR2 SYGVNS. This CDR3 comprises 14 residues. The CDR3 protein is CASSEYGGADTQYF. The CDR3 DNA follows: TGTGCCAGCAGTGAATATGGGGGAGCTGATACGCAGTATTTT. Looking up the rest from reference TRBV25-1 and TRBJ2-3 gives the full variable domain: EADIYQTPRYLVIGTGKKITLECSQTMGHDKMYWYQQDPGMELHLIHYSYGVNSTEKGDLSSESTVSRIRTEHFPLTLESARPSHTSQYLCASSEYGGADTQYFGPGTRLTVL.

With respect to this clone: The same CDR3 is also encoded by other DNA sequences in this sample. V is TRBV20-1 and J is TRBJ2-5; D possibly corresponds to TRBD1 (5 bases). Per germline, CDR1 DFQATT and CDR2 SNEGSKA (reference sequence). CDR3 length: 11 residues. Trimming took 3 bases from V and 7 from J, leaving 9 bases between them. The CDR3 nucleotides are TGCAGTGCTAGTTTTAGGGGGACCCAGTACTTC. Its translation is CSASFRGTQYF.

The table lists this clone with a few counts. The chain has TRBV2 and TRBJ2-7; 7 bases are shared with TRBD2. Germline CDR1 reads SNHLY; CDR2 reads FYNNEI. The CDR3 length is 12 residues. J was trimmed by 9 bases and V by 6 bases; bases with no gene match: 8. The CDR3 protein is CASRATSPGQYF. DNA for the CDR3: TGTGCCAGCAGGGCGACTAGCCCGGGGCAGTACTTC.

This chain joins TRBV7-2 and TRBJ2-1; the match to TRBD2 covers 13 bases. Looked up from germline, CDR1 is SGHTA and CDR2 is FQGNSA. This CDR3 is 15 amino acids long. V dropped 5 bases and J dropped 10; count of bases not matched to a gene: 8. The CDR3 DNA sequence: TGTGCCAGCAGCCGCGGACTAGCGGGAGTAGAGGAGCAGTTCTTC. It encodes CASSRGLAGVEEQFF.

Comments on this clone: It is likely a read error: a sequence one base away is far more abundant. The V gene is TRBV5-1, the J gene TRBJ2-2; the D is unclear. CDR3 size: 13 residues. The V gene's germline CDR1 is SGHRS and CDR2 YFSETQ. Trimming removed 3 bases at V and 3 bases at J, with 6 bases between. The CDR3 nucleotides read TGCGCCAGCAGCTACGACGACACCGGGGAGCTGTTTTTT. Protein product: CASSYDDTGELFF.

This clone was seen ten or more times. The rearrangement uses TRBV10-3 and TRBJ2-3; D remains ambiguous. Germline assignment: CDR1 ENHRY and CDR2 SYGVKD. V shed 2 bases and J shed 1 base, with 10 bases lying between them. This CDR3 is 15 amino acids long. The CDR3 DNA reads as TGTGCCATCAGTGAGGAAATCCTAGGCACAGATACGCAGTATTTT. This codes for CAISEEILGTDTQYF.